A single sample is the source of the 12 T cell receptor beta chains below, sequenced in a study of blood T cells in healthy people across ages. Together with a sample-barcoded 5' primer, a J-beta primer mix was included in a second PCR lasting about 7 to 11 cycles. TCRdb ran MiXCR on the 5' RACE reads and lists one entry per CDR3 protein. Here the sample spans about 780,000 distinct CDR3 sequences, about half being singletons. The sequenced sample was blood. The receptors were sampled from an older man in good health.

This clonotype has just a few counts. This sequence joins TRBV20-1 and TRBJ2-5, with D perhaps TRBD1 (6 bases). The end of the DNA aligns better with TRBJ2-7, so the J call may be wrong. The germline gives CDR1 DFQATT, CDR2 SNEGSKA (reference sequence). The CDR3 has 14 amino acids. DNA for the CDR3: TGCAGTGCGTACCGGGACACAACATTATACGAGCAGTACTTC. Amino acid sequence: CSAYRDTTLYEQYF.

This clonotype was picked up a small number of times. This chain uses TRBV12-3 or TRBV12-4 with TRBJ2-3; TRBD1 matches 7 bases. Trimming took 5 bases from V and 3 from J; bases not matched to a gene: 8. The CDR3 totals 15 residues. CDR3 nucleotide sequence: TGTGCCAGCAGTCGCACGACAGGGACGACAGATACGCAGTATTTT. Translated, it gives CASSRTTGTTDTQYF.

The gene calls are TRBV9 and TRBJ2-1; 9 bases agree with TRBD1. The germline V gene encodes CDR1 SGDLS and CDR2 YYNGEE. The CDR3 contains 16 residues. With 0 bases clipped from V and 9 bases from J, the junction kept 10 bases outside the gene matches. In DNA, the CDR3 is TGTGCCAGCAGCGTAGATGGACAGGGGAACCTAGGTGAGCAGTTCTTC. Amino acid sequence: CASSVDGQGNLGEQFF.

This chain connects TRBV29-1 to TRBJ2-7; 10 bases are shared with TRBD1. Germline CDR1 and CDR2: SQVTM and ANQGSEA. Trimming took 0 bases from V and 2 from J; bases not matched to a gene: 4. CDR3 length equals 15 residues. In DNA form, the CDR3 reads TGCAGCGTTGAAGACCGGGACAGGGGCCCCTACGAGCAGTACTTC. Translated, it gives CSVEDRDRGPYEQYF.

V and J are TRBV3-1 and TRBJ2-5; 11 nucleotides align to TRBD2. The J call may be mistaken, given a closer DNA end match to TRBJ2-1. Germline assignment: CDR1 LGHDT and CDR2 YNNKEL (reference sequence). The CDR3 spans 16 residues. This chain's CDR3 is CASSQATSGIQETQFF. For the CDR3, the DNA is TGTGCCAGCAGCCAAGCGACTAGCGGGATACAAGAGACCCAGTTCTTC.

This rearrangement joins TRBV4-3 to TRBJ2-7; perhaps D is TRBD1 or TRBD2 (5 bases each). The germline gives CDR1 LGHNA, CDR2 YSLEER. The CDR3 is 15 amino acids. With 1 base removed from V and 0 bases from J, the gap between germline ends came to 10 bases. The CDR3 DNA reads TGCGCCAGCAGCCAAGGGGAGAGGGGCTCCTACGAGCAGTACTTC. Its protein product is CASSQGERGSYEQYF.

This clonotype came up a few times. The chain combines TRBV30 with TRBJ2-3; D is undetermined. Germline V lookup: CDR1 GTSNPN, CDR2 SVGIG (reference sequence). The CDR3 totals 14 residues. V lost 3 bases and J 6 bases, leaving 16 bases between the germline ends. Here the CDR3 reads CAWRPGLPVDTQYF. The DNA for the CDR3 is TGTGCCTGGAGGCCGGGTCTCCCCGTGGATACGCAGTATTTT.

Details on this clonotype: A much larger clonotype is one base distant, so this may be a read error. This chain joins TRBV11-2 and TRBJ2-1, with D hard to call. The V gene's germline CDR1 is SGHAT and CDR2 FQNNGV. The CDR3 consists of 14 residues. The CDR3 region is CASSSANSYNEQIF. The CDR3 nucleotides read TGTGCCAGCAGCTCAGCCAACTCCTACAATGAGCAGATCTTC.

This chain connects TRBV5-1 to TRBJ1-2, with TRBD1 matching over 8 bases. V trimming: 2 bases; J trimming: 6 bases; junction bases outside the gene matches: 6. Germline V gives CDR1 SGHRS, CDR2 YFSETQ. The length of the CDR3 is 14 residues. The CDR3 coding sequence is TGCGCCAGCAGCTTAATTTCAGGGGGCGATGGCTACACCTTC. Its translation: CASSLISGGDGYTF.

The gene calls are TRBV7-2 and TRBJ1-4; the D is unclear. Germline V gives CDR1 SGHTA, CDR2 FQGNSA. The ends were cut back, 2 bases at V and 3 bases at J, with 10 bases in the middle. This CDR3 has 15 residues. The CDR3 here is CASSLRHSPNEKLFF. CDR3 DNA: TGTGCCAGCAGCTTAAGGCACAGCCCTAATGAAAAACTGTTTTTT.

The V and J genes are TRBV14 and TRBJ1-1; no reliable D call. CDR1 and CDR2 (germline): SGHDN, FVKESK. The CDR3 extends over 15 amino acids. The ends were cut back, 4 bases at V and 2 bases at J, with 14 bases in the middle. This chain's CDR3 is CASSRRTSINTEAFF. The CDR3 DNA is TGTGCCAGCAGCCGACGGACCTCGATCAACACTGAAGCTTTCTTT.

V is TRBV4-3 and J is TRBJ1-2; perhaps TRBD1 as D (5 bases). The CDR3 runs 16 residues. CDR1 is LGHNA and CDR2 is YSLEER in the germline V gene. V was trimmed by 0 bases and J by 7 bases, leaving 18 bases between them. The CDR3 region is CASSQEAFGTQGGYTF. For the CDR3, the DNA is TGCGCCAGCAGCCAAGAGGCCTTCGGGACGCAGGGTGGCTACACCTTC.